Each of the 18 T cell receptor beta chains below was sequenced from the same sample in a study of T cell repertoires in cytomegalovirus infection. Their antigens are not known. One entry per CDR3 protein, called by TCRdb with MiXCR from the reads. Here the sample spans 900,000 to 950,000 distinct CDR3 sequences, roughly a third being singletons. The material sequenced was cultured CD8+ T cells from PBMCs, taken from culture after CMV antigen stimulation. Receptors were obtained from a human donor in good health (CMV status not recorded). Some clones in this sample may be carry-over from other donors' samples.

As concerns this clonotype: This may come from a read error, since a much larger clone is one base off. This CDR3 reads CVSSKLAGALNEQFF. The CDR3 nucleotides are TGTGTCAGCAGCAAACTAGCGGGGGCGCTTAATGAGCAGTTCTTC. J is TRBJ2-1 and V is TRBV7-6; 11 bases match TRBD2. Germline loops: CDR1 SGHVS, CDR2 FNYEAQ. CDR3 length: 15 amino acids.

V usage is TRBV14 and J usage is TRBJ1-4; D gene unclear. Trimming shortened V by 1 base and J by 10 bases, and 7 bases separated the two germline ends. This CDR3 has 12 residues. In germline, CDR1 is SGHDN, CDR2 FVKESK. CDR3 nucleotides: TGTGCCAGCAGCCAAGGCGCCCTAAAACTGTTTTTT. Encoded protein: CASSQGALKLFF.

V usage is TRBV5-6 and J usage is TRBJ1-5; possible D gene TRBD1, 6 bases. The CDR3 is 15 residues long. Germline V gene data show CDR1 as SGHDT and CDR2 as YYEEEE. V lost 4 bases and J 1 base, leaving 12 bases between the germline ends. CDR3 sequence reads: CASSPGGASNQPQHF. The CDR3 nucleotides read TGTGCCAGCAGCCCGGGGGGGGCGAGCAATCAGCCCCAGCATTTT.

This clonotype was seen more than once but under ten times. V and J are TRBV5-6 and TRBJ1-5, with 9 positions matching TRBD1. The germline CDR1 and CDR2 sequences are SGHDT and YYEEEE. This CDR3 comprises 15 residues. V was clipped by 2 bases and J by 5 bases; unmatched bases: 5. Here the CDR3 reads CASSFRDREDQPQHF. In DNA, the CDR3 is TGTGCCAGCAGCTTCCGGGACAGGGAGGATCAGCCCCAGCATTTT.

The chain uses TRBV10-3 and TRBJ1-1; D is ambiguous. The CDR3 has 11 amino acids. V was cut by 5 bases and J by 8 bases, with 9 bases left in between. CDR1 and CDR2 (germline): ENHRY, SYGVKD. For the CDR3, the DNA is TGTGCCATCAGTAAGGAGAGGGAAGCTTTCTTT. Translation: CAISKEREAFF.

In its sample, this clonotype was seen a few times. This chain joins TRBV6-2 or TRBV6-3 and TRBJ2-7; TRBD1 agrees at 7 bases. The V gene's germline CDR1 is MNHEY and CDR2 SVGEGT. The CDR3 sequence is 13 residues long. V shed 5 bases, J shed 3 bases, and the junction held 4 bases outside the gene matches. This CDR3 reads CASSRGDSYEQYF. The CDR3 region has the DNA TGTGCCAGCAGTAGAGGGGACAGCTACGAGCAGTACTTC.

CDR3 protein: CASSEGAGGATDTQYF. Here the CDR3 DNA reads TGTGCCAGCAGTGAAGGGGCGGGGGGCGCCACAGATACGCAGTATTTT. J is TRBJ2-3 and V is TRBV2; 8 positions match TRBD2. This CDR3 is built from 16 residues. From germline, CDR1 is SNHLY and CDR2 FYNNEI. J was trimmed by 2 bases and V by 1 base; bases with no gene match: 5.

CDR3 protein: CASSKTGGGSSYEQYV. For the CDR3, the DNA is TGTGCCAGCAGTAAGACAGGGGGAGGAAGTTCCTACGAGCAGTACGTC. The chain carries TRBV6-2 or TRBV6-3 and TRBJ2-7; the match to TRBD1 covers 9 bases. CDR1 MNHEY and CDR2 SVGEGT come from the germline V gene. The CDR3 totals 16 residues. V gave up 5 bases and J gave up 1 base; unmatched junction bases: 9.

This clonotype has only a few counts. The V and J genes are TRBV20-1 and TRBJ1-2; 8 nucleotides match TRBD1. Unmatched junction bases numbered 19, after V lost 0 bases and J lost 7 bases. Germline CDR1 DFQATT, CDR2 SNEGSKA (reference sequence). This CDR3 is built from 18 residues. CDR3 sequence (DNA): TGCAGTGCTAGAGACGCGGGGACCGGGACAGGTATTGTCGGTGGCTACACCTTC. The encoded protein is CSARDAGTGTGIVGGYTF.

This clonotype was observed a handful of times. The chain recombines TRBV29-1 with TRBJ2-1; D ambiguous. CDR1 is SQVTM, CDR2 ANQGSEA, per germline. The V gene lost 0 bases and the J gene lost 8 bases, with 14 bases spanning the gap. The CDR3 is made up of 14 amino acids. CDR3 loop: CSVEDPAHRHEQFF. In nucleotides, the CDR3 is TGCAGCGTTGAAGATCCGGCCCACCGCCATGAGCAGTTCTTC.

This clonotype turned up a few times. The rearrangement uses TRBV7-9 and TRBJ1-4, with D possibly matching TRBD1 (6 bases). The germline V and J ends were trimmed by 3 bases and 0 bases, with 8 bases remaining between them. This CDR3 comprises 15 residues. CDR1 is SEHNR and CDR2 is FQNEAQ in the germline V gene (reference sequence). The CDR3 spells CASSLGAATNEKLFF. In DNA form, the CDR3 reads TGTGCCAGCAGCTTGGGGGCAGCAACTAATGAAAAACTGTTTTTT.

V usage is TRBV6-2 or TRBV6-3 and J usage is TRBJ2-2; the D gene is possibly TRBD2 (5 bases). Trimming took 7 bases from V and 7 from J, leaving 22 bases between them. This CDR3 has 16 amino acids. CDR1 and CDR2 from the germline V gene are MNHEY and SVGEGT. The CDR3 here is CASTPRRSDPHGELFF. The CDR3, as DNA: TGTGCCAGCACCCCCAGGAGGAGTGACCCCCACGGGGAGCTGTTTTTT.

There are a few counts of this clonotype. The chain carries TRBV10-3 and TRBJ2-7; D assignment may be TRBD1 or TRBD2 (5 bases each). V shed 1 base and J shed 4 bases, with 17 bases lying between them. The CDR3 contains 16 residues. Germline assignment: CDR1 ENHRY and CDR2 SYGVKD. CDR3 amino acids: CAISEYSGTTSYEQYF. DNA of the CDR3: TGTGCCATCAGTGAGTACTCCGGGACGACGAGTTACGAGCAGTACTTC.

This clonotype came up many times. The rearrangement links TRBV7-2 to TRBJ2-7; 10 bases agree with TRBD2. Per germline, CDR1 SGHTA and CDR2 FQGNSA. V lost 5 bases, J lost 1 base, and 5 bases stayed unmatched. This CDR3 contains 15 residues. CDR3 loop: CASSELAGLSYEQYV. CDR3 DNA sequence: TGTGCCAGCAGCGAACTAGCGGGGCTTTCCTACGAGCAGTACGTC.

This clonotype has just one count. The chain uses TRBV19 and TRBJ2-7, with D unresolved. Trimming removed 7 bases from V and 7 bases from J, with 17 bases in between. The CDR3 consists of 13 residues. Germline loops: CDR1 LNHDA, CDR2 SQIVND (reference sequence). The CDR3 DNA reads TGTGCCAGTACCCCTCTGGACCCTGAGGAGCAGTACGTC. Amino acids: CASTPLDPEEQYV.

The table lists this clonotype with many counts. CDR3 bases: TGCGCCAGCAGCCAAGGTTTAGGAGAGTCCTACAATGAGCAGTTCTTC. Amino acids: CASSQGLGESYNEQFF. The chain joins TRBV4-1 to TRBJ2-1; D unclear. The CDR3 runs to 16 residues. The V end was cut by 1 base, the J end by 1 base, with 11 bases between. The germline CDR1 and CDR2 sequences are MGHRA and YSYEKL.

The J gene is TRBJ1-1, the V gene TRBV12-3 or TRBV12-4; D unclear. V lost 1 base, J lost 3 bases, and 6 bases lay in between. The CDR3 runs 13 residues. The CDR3 region is CASSLDKHTEAFF. The CDR3 coding sequence is TGTGCCAGCAGTTTAGACAAGCACACTGAAGCTTTCTTT.

The chain carries TRBV5-4 and TRBJ1-6; D is unclear. The germline V gene encodes CDR1 SGHNT and CDR2 YYREEE (reference sequence). The CDR3 is 16 amino acids. V lost 3 bases and J lost 9, with 19 bases in between. The chain's CDR3 is CASSSIGLAGSSPLHF. The CDR3 DNA sequence: TGTGCCAGCAGCTCTATTGGGCTCGCGGGGTCTTCACCCCTCCACTTT.